This TCR beta chain is drawn from a study of T cell responses to AZD1222 COVID-19 vaccine (dated by TCRdb to the early 2020s). About the full investigation: A total of just over 230 trial participants underwent TCR sequencing, of whom 200 to 220 had received two doses of AZD1222 and 26 had received two doses of the MenACWY control vaccine. Trial participants were enrolled by age into subgroups of 18-55, 56-69 and 70-plus years, and around 140, 26 and 57 TCR-sequenced participants, respectively, were included in these subgroups.

The germline V gene provides CDR1 SGHDT and CDR2 YYEEEE. Trimming leaves V shorter by 4 bases and J shorter by 1 base, with the junction holding 8 bases beyond the gene matches. Measured from the cysteine to the phenylalanine, the CDR3 is 16 residues long. The entry retains the CDR3 DNA only, 48 bases that are in frame from base 1. The CDR3 regions of human TCRbeta chains were analyzed by immunosequencing. The authors' pipeline ran thus. TCRs in the repertoires were compared against a reference library of SARS-CoV-2-specific TCRs that had been generated with the MIRA antigen-specificity platform. Breadth meant the fraction of unique TCRs that were SARS-CoV-2-associated, whereas depth meant the fraction of total T cells that were SARS-CoV-2-associated. Using the MIRA data, every spike-specific TCR was mapped to the spike region that the TCR reacted to and assigned to either a CD4 or a CD8 class. Log10-transformed breadth and depth values were compared by one-way ANOVA with Sidak's multiple comparisons tests. TCRdb holds this immuneACCESS table with in-frame rearrangements only. Some clones are missing; in checked studies, unresolved V genes explain under half, and the rest has no known cause. V and J calls and clone size are copied from that table; D and trimming were computed from the DNA. For this sample the table gives more than 80,000 clones, of which 70% to 90% were detected only once. The ten largest clonotypes hold around 10% of the sample.

Here is what the overall study found, with its caveats: CD4 TCRs associated with the vaccine covered the entire spike protein, and the dominant responses were in regions 160-218 and 743-854. Only a handful of AZD1222 recipients were SARS-CoV-2 seropositive at baseline, limiting conclusions about previously exposed vaccinees. Spike-specific TCR breadth and depth rose significantly after two AZD1222 doses compared with day 0 and with MenACWY recipients. The 56-69-year group was small, and its depth increase did not reach significance, likely because of low power. Because no day 14 peak-response samples were available, repertoires were characterized only after the peak T cell response. Participants were mostly white British and included more females than males, and it was suggested by the authors that clonal diversity may have been underestimated. Nearly half of unique spike-specific TCRs reportedly recognized epitopes outside regions mutated in the B.1.351 and B.1.1.7 variants.

On this clone: Its antigen remains unidentified. Base qualities are not recorded, but no much larger clone differs from it by a single base.

Read against the paper, the sample's time point label means: about 28 days (+/-7) after the second vaccine dose. AZD1222 recipients whose second dose came at about 4 weeks and those whose second dose came at about 12 weeks were combined into one group, since spike-specific TCR depth and breadth did not differ between the two schedules. Vaccinee samples came from UK trials COV001 and COV002, including a single-blind randomized controlled phase 2/3 trial of AZD1222 (ChAdOx1 nCoV-19) in healthy adults. For TCRbeta chain sequencing, PBMC samples were collected from trial participants at day 0 and at day 28 after the second dose.

The starting material was peripheral blood, obtained 28 days after the second AZD1222 dose. This receptor was identified in an adult who received the AZD1222 COVID-19 vaccine. The sequence is built from TRBV5-6 and TRBJ2-5; 9 bases in the middle match TRBD1. This receptor carries the CDR3 CASSLLGTGFQETQYF. The nucleotide sequence reads as follows: TGTGCCAGCAGCCTCCTAGGGACAGGGTTCCAAGAGACCCAGTACTTC.